This paragraph reports one T cell receptor (beta chain). Regarding time point: newly diagnosed GD, antithyroid drugs for less than 3 months. RNA extracted from PBMCs served as the sequencing template. Patients came from an endocrinology department in Xi'an, China. This entry belongs to a study of regulatory T cells in long-lasting Graves disease. Investigators prepared the TCR beta libraries by applying iRepertoire HTBI primers and Arm-PCR of CDR3 regions. One entry per CDR3 protein, called by TCRdb with MiXCR from the multiplex PCR reads. The sample contains 500,000 or so distinct CDR3 sequences, about 16% of which appear only once. Trimming took off 6 bases at V and 6 bases at J, with 8 bases between the two ends. Germline V gene data show CDR1 as MNHNS and CDR2 as SASEGT. This CDR3 has 12 amino acids. These same records also appear under a second study, on T cells in Graves' hyperthyroidism and ophthalmopathy.

The chain links TRBV6-1 to TRBJ2-2, with D uncertain. This TCR was recovered from a woman aged 35 to 59 with Graves disease. Sequencing was performed on peripheral blood mononuclear cells (PBMCs), taken at new diagnosis, from a patient treated with antithyroid drugs. The CDR3 DNA follows: TGTGCCAGCAGAGCCAGGCCCGGGGAGCTGTTTTTT. It yields the protein CASRARPGELFF.